The rows below give T cell receptor beta chains drawn from one sample of a study of cytomegalovirus exposure and HLA in healthy donors. Clones were sequenced by immunoSEQ multiplex PCR, and TCRdb holds only the in-frame ones, with some missing. This table lists about 67,000 clones. Sequenced: PBMCs. The origin of the receptors is a woman in her thirties or forties in good health and CMV-seropositive. The CDR3 runs from the conserved cysteine through the conserved F or W. A D gene is named only where the DNA matches it firmly. Clone size is shown for a subset of rows, as once, few, many or a class of expanded clone.

CDR3 length,clone size,J gene,D gene,V gene,CDR3 protein,CDR3 DNA
14,.,TRBJ1-4,.,TRBV18,CASSSLGPREKLFF,TGTGCCAGCTCCTCACTAGGACCCAGGGAAAAACTGTTTTTT
11,.,TRBJ2-1,TRBD1,TRBV28,CASAGGHEQFF,TGTGCCAGCGCAGGGGGCCATGAGCAGTTCTTC
17,.,TRBJ2-3,.,TRBV7-3,CASSPSSGRRSTDTQYF,TGTGCCAGCAGCCCCAGTTCTGGGCGGAGGAGCACAGATACGCAGTATTTT
16,.,TRBJ2-5,TRBD2,TRBV7-2,CASSLQTSGGAETQYF,TGTGCCAGCAGCTTACAGACTAGCGGGGGGGCCGAGACCCAGTACTTC
14,.,TRBJ2-7,.,TRBV13,CASSLEFSSYEQYF,TGTGCCAGCAGCTTAGAGTTTAGCAGCTACGAGCAGTACTTC
16,.,TRBJ1-6,TRBD1,TRBV4-3,CASSPDVGQGGSPLHF,TGCGCCAGCAGCCCTGATGTTGGACAGGGTGGCTCACCCCTCCACTTT
14,.,TRBJ2-7,TRBD1,TRBV6-1,CASSEMDRSYEQYF,TGTGCCAGCAGTGAAATGGACAGGTCCTACGAGCAGTACTTC
16,.,TRBJ2-7,.,TRBV7-6,CASSLVEKDTADEQYF,TGTGCCAGCAGCTTAGTGGAAAAGGACACGGCGGACGAGCAGTACTTC
15,.,TRBJ2-3,TRBD1,TRBV6-4,CASSDSQGSTDTQYF,TGTGCCAGCAGTGACTCACAGGGGAGCACAGATACGCAGTATTTT
18,.,TRBJ2-6,TRBD1,TRBV7-3,CASSLYNRGSSGANVLTF,TGTGCCAGCAGCTTATATAACAGGGGATCCTCTGGGGCCAACGTCCTGACTTTC
13,.,TRBJ1-5,.,TRBV28,CASSSGRGQPQHF,TGTGCCAGCAGTTCAGGGCGGGGGCAGCCCCAGCATTTT
16,.,TRBJ1-1,TRBD1,TRBV5-6,CASSFRQGLRFTEAFF,TGTGCCAGCAGCTTCCGACAGGGACTTCGCTTCACTGAAGCTTTCTTT
14,.,TRBJ2-7,.,TRBV19,CASSMETGSYEQYF,TGTGCCAGTAGTATGGAAACGGGCTCCTACGAGCAGTACTTC
12,.,TRBJ1-1,TRBD1,TRBV7-2,CASSAIQGIAFF,TGTGCCAGCAGCGCGATACAGGGGATAGCTTTCTTT
15,.,TRBJ1-2,TRBD1,TRBV27,CASSPRDRGNYGYTF,TGTGCCAGCAGTCCCAGGGACAGGGGAAACTATGGCTACACCTTC
16,.,TRBJ2-3,TRBD2,TRBV2,CASSAASGRATDTQYF,TGTGCCAGCAGCGCCGCTAGCGGGAGGGCCACAGATACGCAGTATTTT
15,.,TRBJ2-3,TRBD2,TRBV5-1,CASRGSGGFCDTQYF,TGCGCCAGCAGAGGTAGCGGGGGGTTTTGCGATACGCAGTATTTT
16,.,TRBJ2-1,TRBD2,TRBV7-3,CASSSSGTSGMNEQFF,TGTGCCAGCAGCTCCTCCGGGACTAGCGGGATGAATGAGCAGTTCTTC
19,.,TRBJ2-3,TRBD1,TRBV5-4,CASSPLLDRGTPDTDTQYF,TGTGCCAGCAGCCCCCTACTCGACAGGGGGACACCAGATACAGATACGCAGTATTTT
14,.,TRBJ2-7,TRBD1,TRBV19,CASRSGDRGYEQYF,TGTGCCAGTAGGAGCGGGGACAGGGGCTACGAGCAGTACTTC
13,.,TRBJ2-7,.,TRBV6-5,CASSYSLSSSQYF,TGTGCCAGCAGTTACTCGCTATCTTCATCGCAGTACTTC
15,.,TRBJ1-2,.,TRBV7-2,CASSPYKATGGGYTF,TGTGCCAGCAGCCCCTACAAGGCCACGGGAGGGGGCTACACCTTC
15,.,TRBJ2-2,TRBD1,TRBV10-1,CASSTGGKKGGELFF,TGCGCCAGCAGCACAGGGGGAAAAAAGGGCGGGGAGCTGTTTTTT
16,.,TRBJ2-5,TRBD2,TRBV2,CASTGLAGGQGETQYF,TGTGCCAGCACCGGACTAGCGGGAGGACAGGGAGAGACCCAGTACTTC
12,.,TRBJ2-3,.,TRBV5-6,CASSPDRDTQYF,TGTGCCAGCAGCCCGGACAGAGATACGCAGTATTTT
16,.,TRBJ1-1,TRBD1,TRBV5-1,CASSSTGQPFNTEAFF,TGCGCCAGCAGCTCCACGGGACAGCCTTTTAACACTGAAGCTTTCTTT
15,.,TRBJ2-1,.,TRBV14,CASSKTRGLYNEQFF,TGTGCCAGCAGCAAGACTAGAGGCCTTTACAATGAGCAGTTCTTC
16,.,TRBJ1-2,TRBD1,TRBV18,CASSQTSGTGGFGYTF,TGTGCCAGCTCACAGACTTCCGGGACAGGGGGTTTTGGCTACACCTTC
17,.,TRBJ2-4,.,TRBV7-9,CASSLVGGGLAKNIQYF,TGTGCCAGCAGCTTAGTCGGTGGGGGCTTAGCCAAAAACATTCAGTACTTC
14,.,TRBJ1-3,.,TRBV11-2,CASSLAGIGNTIYF,TGTGCCAGCAGCTTGGCAGGGATTGGAAACACCATATATTTT
16,.,TRBJ2-2,TRBD2,TRBV6-5,CASSYSSGRGTGELFF,TGTGCCAGCAGTTACTCTAGCGGGAGAGGCACCGGGGAGCTGTTTTTT
20,.,TRBJ1-6,.,TRBV4-1,CASSQEANPGSPAANSPLHF,TGCGCCAGCAGCCAAGAGGCAAACCCGGGGTCCCCAGCGGCAAATTCACCCCTCCACTTT
15,.,TRBJ1-2,.,TRBV5-1,CASSLSGGGNYGYTF,TGCGCCAGCAGCTTGTCGGGGGGCGGTAACTATGGCTACACCTTC
15,medium-sized,TRBJ2-1,.,TRBV7-9,CASSTTGPGDNEQFF,TGTGCCAGCAGCACGACAGGACCCGGGGACAATGAGCAGTTCTTC
13,.,TRBJ1-1,TRBD1,TRBV27,CASSRKDRTEAFF,TGTGCCAGCAGTCGAAAGGACAGGACCGAAGCTTTCTTT